The 9 T cell receptor beta chains in this list originate from one sample, sequenced in a study of CD8+ T cells in alopecia areata. This sample's treatment: oral pan-JAK inhibitor, 5-10 mg twice daily. RNA extraction was followed by reverse transcription into cDNA, which acted as the sequencing template. TCRdb's table, derived via immunoSEQ multiplex PCR, lists solely in-frame clones and lacks some. The data show roughly 280,000 clones, with over 45% seen just once and roughly 0.88% held by the top ten. The source was CD4+ T cells sorted from blood, collected between weeks 51 and 52, from a patient treated with tofacitinib. The receptors were sampled from a human donor with alopecia areata.

CDR3 bases: TGTGCCAGCAGGACAGGATTATTCCCCACAGATACGCAGTATTTT. This gives the protein CASRTGLFPTDTQYF. The chain is built from TRBV4-2 and TRBJ2-3, with D possibly matching TRBD1 (6 bases). Germline CDR1 is LGHNA and CDR2 is YNFKEQ. Trimming cost V 6 bases and J 2 bases, with 15 bases left between them. This CDR3 has 15 residues.

The rearrangement links TRBV30 to TRBJ2-7, with D maybe TRBD1 (5 bases). Germline V gives CDR1 GTSNPN, CDR2 SVGIG (reference sequence). The CDR3 extends over 15 amino acids. Trimming took off 1 base at V and 2 bases at J, with 15 bases between the two ends. The CDR3 reads CAWSAWGRSTYEQYF. In nucleotides, the CDR3 is TGTGCCTGGAGTGCTTGGGGCAGGAGTACCTACGAGCAGTACTTC.

The chain employs TRBV5-8 and TRBJ2-7; 7 nucleotides align to TRBD1. The trim removed 2 bases at V and 3 bases at J, leaving 2 bases unmatched. From germline, CDR1 is SGHTS and CDR2 YDEGEE. This CDR3 spans 13 amino acids. The CDR3 DNA reads as TGTGCCAGCAGCTTTCGACAGGGCTACGAGCAGTACTTC. Translating it yields CASSFRQGYEQYF.

V usage is TRBV29-1 and J usage is TRBJ1-2; D is undetermined. V shed 7 bases and J shed 4 bases, with 16 bases lying between them. This CDR3 contains 13 residues. Germline assignment: CDR1 SQVTM and CDR2 ANQGSEA. The CDR3 sequence: CSAIPDGTYGYTF. CDR3 nucleotides: TGCAGCGCGATCCCGGACGGTACCTATGGCTACACCTTC.

The rearrangement links TRBV5-1 to TRBJ2-1, with 9 bases lining up with TRBD1. The trim removed 4 bases at V and 6 bases at J, leaving 11 bases unmatched. This CDR3 is 16 amino acids long. Germline CDR1 and CDR2: SGHRS and YFSETQ. DNA for the CDR3: TGCGCCAGCAGCCCGATACAGGGGGCTGGAGTCAATGAGCAGTTCTTC. Its protein product is CASSPIQGAGVNEQFF.

The chain carries TRBV10-3 and TRBJ2-7, with TRBD2 identical over 7 bases. In germline, CDR1 is ENHRY, CDR2 SYGVKD. Trimming took 4 bases from V and 3 from J; bases not matched to a gene: 3. The CDR3 totals 13 residues. CDR3 nucleotide sequence: TGTGCCATCAGTGGGGAGGGGAGCTACGAGCAGTACTTC. Residues: CAISGEGSYEQYF.

The V call is TRBV6-6, the J call TRBJ2-7, with 12 bases lining up with TRBD2. The length of the CDR3 is 13 residues. Germline loops: CDR1 MNHNY, CDR2 SVGAGI (reference sequence). Trimming cost V 8 bases and J 12 bases; bases outside gene matches: 11. CDR3 DNA: TGTGCCAGCTCACGGACTAGCGGGGCTAATTGGTACTTC. Translating gives CASSRTSGANWYF.

V and J are TRBV30 and TRBJ2-1; 7 bases match TRBD1. CDR1 and CDR2 (germline): GTSNPN, SVGIG (reference sequence). CDR3 length equals 16 residues. The trim removed 0 bases at V and 5 bases at J, leaving 10 bases unmatched. The CDR3: CAWSVGVRDSDNEQFF. CDR3 coding DNA: TGTGCCTGGAGTGTAGGGGTGAGGGACAGCGACAATGAGCAGTTCTTC.

This clone was seen at least ten times. The J gene is TRBJ1-1, the V gene TRBV18; D ambiguous. Germline V gives CDR1 KGHSH, CDR2 LQKENI. V lost 2 bases and J 1 base, leaving 5 bases between the germline ends. There are 13 residues in the CDR3. CDR3 residues: CASSPIQNTEAFF. The CDR3 bases are TGTGCCAGCTCACCAATTCAGAACACTGAAGCTTTCTTT.